The rows below give T cell receptor beta chains drawn from one sample of a study of response to subunit inactivated influenza vaccine. One entry per CDR3 protein, called by TCRdb with MiXCR from the RT-PCR reads. This table has roughly 630,000 distinct CDR3 sequences, 11% to 15% appearing once. This specimen consisted of PBMCs from blood, obtained about 14 days before vaccination. These receptor sequences come from a man aged 50 to 60 who received an inactivated influenza vaccine. Each CDR3 is given with its conserved first and last residue. D genes are given only for firm matches. Some rows mark clone size as missing; the rest say once, few, many or name a class of expanded clone.

clone size: -
CDR3 length: 15
V gene: TRBV12-3/TRBV12-4
D gene: -
J gene: TRBJ2-1
CDR3 protein: CASNTDLAEDNEQFF
CDR3 DNA: TGTGCCAGCAATACTGACTTAGCGGAAGACAATGAGCAGTTCTTC

clone size: many
CDR3 length: 15
V gene: TRBV5-1
D gene: -
J gene: TRBJ1-1
CDR3 protein: CASRSRDTPNTEAFF
CDR3 DNA: TGCGCCAGCAGATCCCGGGACACGCCTAACACTGAAGCTTTCTTT

clone size: -
CDR3 length: 15
V gene: TRBV11-2
D gene: -
J gene: TRBJ2-7
CDR3 protein: CASSPSAGTQYEQYF
CDR3 DNA: TGTGCCAGCAGCCCAAGTGCCGGGACCCAATACGAGCAGTACTTC

clone size: -
CDR3 length: 16
V gene: TRBV5-6
D gene: TRBD2
J gene: TRBJ2-3
CDR3 protein: CASTPPGGRATDTQYF
CDR3 DNA: TGTGCCAGCACCCCCCCGGGCGGGAGGGCCACGGATACGCAGTATTTT

clone size: -
CDR3 length: 15
V gene: TRBV7-9
D gene: TRBD2
J gene: TRBJ2-3
CDR3 protein: CAGSLGRGVTDTQYF
CDR3 DNA: TGTGCCGGCAGCTTAGGGCGGGGGGTCACAGATACGCAGTATTTT

clone size: -
CDR3 length: 11
V gene: TRBV28
D gene: -
J gene: TRBJ1-6
CDR3 protein: CASKKGSPLHF
CDR3 DNA: TGTGCCAGCAAAAAAGGCTCACCCCTCCACTTT

clone size: few
CDR3 length: 19
V gene: TRBV20-1
D gene: TRBD2
J gene: TRBJ2-3
CDR3 protein: CSARKLPSGTSGGKDTQYF
CDR3 DNA: TGCAGTGCTAGAAAATTACCAAGCGGGACTAGCGGGGGGAAAGATACGCAGTATTTT

clone size: few
CDR3 length: 15
V gene: TRBV7-9
D gene: -
J gene: TRBJ2-2
CDR3 protein: CASSLRSVNTGELFF
CDR3 DNA: TGTGCCAGCAGCTTACGTTCCGTGAACACCGGGGAGCTGTTTTTT

clone size: few
CDR3 length: 16
V gene: TRBV2
D gene: -
J gene: TRBJ2-4
CDR3 protein: CASQVLWTEAKNIQYF
CDR3 DNA: TGTGCCAGCCAGGTGTTGTGGACCGAAGCCAAAAACATTCAGTACTTC

clone size: -
CDR3 length: 15
V gene: TRBV20-1
D gene: -
J gene: TRBJ2-5
CDR3 protein: CSASVRGRQQETQYF
CDR3 DNA: TGCAGTGCTAGTGTACGGGGGCGCCAACAAGAGACCCAGTACTTC

clone size: -
CDR3 length: 13
V gene: TRBV6-2/TRBV6-3
D gene: -
J gene: TRBJ1-2
CDR3 protein: CASRRTENYGYTF
CDR3 DNA: TGTGCCAGCAGGCGAACAGAAAACTATGGCTACACCTTC

clone size: -
CDR3 length: 12
V gene: TRBV10-3
D gene: TRBD1
J gene: TRBJ2-7
CDR3 protein: CATRQGFYEQYF
CDR3 DNA: TGTGCCACCAGACAGGGCTTCTACGAGCAGTACTTC

clone size: few
CDR3 length: 13
V gene: TRBV10-3
D gene: -
J gene: TRBJ2-1
CDR3 protein: CAIKTSSYNEQFF
CDR3 DNA: TGTGCCATTAAGACGAGCTCCTACAATGAGCAGTTCTTC

clone size: few
CDR3 length: 14
V gene: TRBV5-1
D gene: -
J gene: TRBJ2-3
CDR3 protein: CASMGFSSTDTQYF
CDR3 DNA: TGCGCCAGCATGGGGTTTTCTAGCACAGATACGCAGTATTTT

clone size: -
CDR3 length: 16
V gene: TRBV4-3
D gene: -
J gene: TRBJ2-4
CDR3 protein: CASSQEVNMAKNIQYF
CDR3 DNA: TGCGCCAGCAGCCAAGAGGTTAATATGGCCAAAAACATTCAGTACTTC

clone size: -
CDR3 length: 15
V gene: TRBV5-1
D gene: TRBD2
J gene: TRBJ2-7
CDR3 protein: CASSLDGTSGREQYF
CDR3 DNA: TGCGCCAGCAGCTTGGATGGGACTAGCGGGAGAGAGCAGTACTTC

clone size: many
CDR3 length: 14
V gene: TRBV5-1
D gene: -
J gene: TRBJ1-1
CDR3 protein: CASSVNRDHTEAFF
CDR3 DNA: TGCGCCAGCAGCGTAAACAGGGACCACACTGAAGCTTTCTTT

clone size: -
CDR3 length: 13
V gene: TRBV20-1
D gene: -
J gene: TRBJ2-2
CDR3 protein: CSARLQGSGELFF
CDR3 DNA: TGCAGTGCTAGACTCCAGGGGTCCGGGGAGCTGTTTTTT

clone size: many
CDR3 length: 13
V gene: TRBV28
D gene: -
J gene: TRBJ2-7
CDR3 protein: CASSRDGYYEQYF
CDR3 DNA: TGTGCCAGCAGCCGGGACGGTTACTACGAGCAGTACTTC

clone size: few
CDR3 length: 15
V gene: TRBV7-2
D gene: -
J gene: TRBJ2-5
CDR3 protein: CASSLIPGPQETQYF
CDR3 DNA: TGTGCCAGCAGCTTAATACCGGGACCACAAGAGACCCAGTACTTC

clone size: few
CDR3 length: 12
V gene: TRBV20-1
D gene: -
J gene: TRBJ2-7
CDR3 protein: CSASRLTYEQYF
CDR3 DNA: TGCAGTGCTAGTAGACTAACCTACGAGCAGTACTTC

clone size: few
CDR3 length: 15
V gene: TRBV14
D gene: -
J gene: TRBJ2-7
CDR3 protein: CASSQDIGDSYEQYF
CDR3 DNA: TGTGCCAGCAGCCAAGATATCGGGGACTCCTACGAGCAGTACTTC

clone size: few
CDR3 length: 16
V gene: TRBV29-1
D gene: -
J gene: TRBJ2-3
CDR3 protein: CSSRGPDRLSTDTQYF
CDR3 DNA: TGCAGCTCAAGGGGTCCGGACAGACTTAGCACAGATACGCAGTATTTT

clone size: few
CDR3 length: 15
V gene: TRBV14
D gene: TRBD2
J gene: TRBJ2-1
CDR3 protein: CASSQHGLAGFPQFF
CDR3 DNA: TGTGCCAGCAGCCAACACGGACTAGCGGGGTTCCCGCAGTTCTTC

clone size: few
CDR3 length: 17
V gene: TRBV11-2
D gene: -
J gene: TRBJ2-3
CDR3 protein: CASSLLLATKSTDTQYF
CDR3 DNA: TGTGCCAGCAGCTTGCTCCTCGCCACCAAAAGCACAGATACGCAGTATTTT